This T cell receptor (beta chain) is drawn from a study of T cells in Graves' hyperthyroidism and ophthalmopathy. The source material, RNA transcripts, was used to amplify TCR beta CDR3 regions. RT-PCR in the first round (using the HTBI primer set) targeted the TCR CDR3. TCRdb passed the multiplex PCR reads through MiXCR, listing each CDR3 protein once. The data show 490,000 or so distinct CDR3 sequences, about 22% seen once. The origin of this receptor is a woman in her seventies with Graves' ophthalmopathy. Sequencing used blood.

CDR3 residues: CASSQSLLSYGYTF. The CDR3 DNA sequence: TGTGCCAGCAGCCAATCCCTACTCTCCTATGGCTACACCTTC. The rearrangement joins TRBV3-1 to TRBJ1-2; D gene uncertain. V was trimmed by 2 bases and J by 4 bases, leaving 11 bases between them. This CDR3 is 14 amino acids long. Germline CDR1 LGHDT, CDR2 YNNKEL (reference sequence).